Listed below are T cell receptor beta chains from one sample, sequenced in a study of T cell responses to AZD1222 COVID-19 vaccine. Libraries were prepared by immunoSEQ multiplex PCR; TCRdb keeps only in-frame clonotypes and omits some of them. This sample yields 100,000 to 150,000 clones, of which around 84% are seen a single time; about 25% belongs to the top ten. The sequencing here drew on peripheral blood, taken 28 days after the second AZD1222 dose. Receptors originate from an adult who received the AZD1222 COVID-19 vaccine. The conserved cysteine and the conserved F or W are not part of the CDR3 here. A D gene is named only where the DNA matches it firmly.

j_call v_call d_call cdr3_aa
TRBJ2-7 TRBV13 - ASSLGRTYEQY
TRBJ2-4 TRBV19 TRBD1 ASSTEWKGAKNAKNIQY
TRBJ2-7 TRBV19 - ASSIRVGSGDEQY
TRBJ1-4 TRBV6-5 TRBD1 ASRVQSTGYEKLF
TRBJ1-5 TRBV6-5 - ASKPRQTSNQPQH
TRBJ1-6 TRBV3-1/TRBV3-2 - ASSQFHSTSPLH
TRBJ1-3 TRBV7-6 TRBD1 ASSSEGGQGPGNTIY
TRBJ2-2 TRBV19 - ASTTGMVPNTGELF
TRBJ2-6 TRBV5-6 - ASSLYDYISGANVLT
TRBJ2-3 TRBV6-4 TRBD2 ASSIAGTSGTDTQY
TRBJ2-1 TRBV6-5 - APRPAVDEQF
TRBJ1-1 TRBV6-5 - ASLRRMNTEAF
TRBJ2-3 TRBV7-9 - ASSPFRGGTDTQY
TRBJ2-3 TRBV7-3 TRBD2 ASSRAGGTDTQY
TRBJ1-5 TRBV7-2 TRBD1 ASTAGGKDQPQH
TRBJ2-7 TRBV9 TRBD2 ASSVGGRVVYEQY
TRBJ1-3 TRBV20-1 - SASRGRTGRNTIY
TRBJ1-5 TRBV6-6 - ASSGAPLSNQPQH
TRBJ2-2 TRBV18 - ASSPPGQGSTGELF
TRBJ2-3 TRBV28 TRBD2 ASSLGAIGLAGGTDTQY
TRBJ1-1 TRBV5-5 - ASSLSTVQNTEAF
TRBJ1-5 TRBV18 - ASSGSLSNQPQH
TRBJ1-2 TRBV4-2 TRBD1 ASQAEGASGYT
TRBJ2-7 TRBV7-9 TRBD1 ASQGATPEQY
TRBJ2-1 TRBV28 TRBD2 ASSGVYGGAYNEQF
TRBJ1-2 TRBV7-9 - ASSLKQGAGYT
TRBJ2-1 TRBV2 - ASNKQGTREQF
TRBJ1-5 TRBV12-3/TRBV12-4 - ASSLNENQPQH
TRBJ2-1 TRBV7-2 - ASSPDRFSYNEQF
TRBJ1-2 TRBV5-1 - ASSFSQADYGYT
TRBJ1-2 TRBV2 TRBD1 ASSLGQLYGYT
TRBJ1-1 TRBV6-5 - ASSPGDTEAF
TRBJ2-2 TRBV5-6 - ASSYWGIPGELF
TRBJ2-7 TRBV19 - ASSPEGGAVKY
TRBJ2-5 TRBV9 TRBD2 PSRVRRGGPLQETQY
TRBJ2-3 TRBV4-1 TRBD2 ASSQENSGGAGDTQY
TRBJ2-3 TRBV3-1/TRBV3-2 - ASSQLGDLGDPDTQY
TRBJ1-6 TRBV19 TRBD1 ATQGGIYSPLH
TRBJ2-3 TRBV5-1 TRBD1 ASRIQGVTDTQY
TRBJ2-7 TRBV9 TRBD1 ASSPTGGIGYEQY
TRBJ2-5 TRBV19 - ASGPSGTQETQY
TRBJ2-7 TRBV28 - ASSLSVGDLYEQY
TRBJ1-1 TRBV7-9 TRBD1 ASSLGQGIRFTEAF
TRBJ1-1 TRBV6-2/TRBV6-3 TRBD1 ASSKDRVGAEAF
TRBJ2-7 TRBV3-1/TRBV3-2 - ASSHAGLTYEQY
TRBJ2-7 TRBV5-1 TRBD2 ASSLGGTNYEQY
TRBJ1-2 TRBV14 TRBD1 ASRMAGGDGYT
TRBJ2-2 TRBV29-1 TRBD2 SVEGSSGGYTGELF
TRBJ2-5 TRBV19 TRBD2 ASRRTGGPETQY
TRBJ2-3 TRBV24-1 TRBD2 ATMRGGLTDTQY
TRBJ2-7 TRBV18 TRBD2 ASSPSPGRESYEQY
TRBJ2-5 TRBV5-4 - ASSLEGAETQY
TRBJ1-1 TRBV7-9 TRBD1 ASSILTGQGVNTEAF
TRBJ1-2 TRBV6-5 - ATLLGATYGYT
TRBJ2-2 TRBV10-3 - AISEFRGTGELF
TRBJ2-1 TRBV19 - ASTPGGSSYNEQF
TRBJ1-3 TRBV5-1 - ASSPGRRENTIY
TRBJ2-2 TRBV24-1 TRBD2 ATSLAGDAGELF
TRBJ1-2 TRBV3-1/TRBV3-2 - ASSFTELNYGYT
TRBJ1-5 TRBV29-1 - SVGGGNQPQH